This entry features one TCR beta chain sequence. The target antigen is unknown. A much larger clone sits a single nucleotide away, making a read error possible. Constant-segment primers served in 5'RACE that generated TCR alpha and TCR beta cDNA libraries bearing sample barcodes and UMIs. TCRdb processed the 5' RACE reads anew with MiXCR; each CDR3 protein has one entry. The table records hundreds of thousands of distinct CDR3 sequences, around 15% of them present only once. The sample originates from a study of T-cell memory formation after mild COVID-19. Study context: The two donors had largely donor-specific TCR clusters. Study-level points and caveats: The authors left the SARS-CoV-2 specificity of second-wave clones peaking on day 37 unconfirmed. Contracting CD4+ clones sat mainly in CM and EM; CD8+ in EMRA.

The CDR3 has 12 residues. Germline V gives CDR1 SGHRS, CDR2 YFSETQ. Between the trimmed V and J ends, which lost 6 bases and 4 bases, there was a span of 7 bases. Sequencing used PBMCs or a T cell subset sorted from them (not recorded which). The chain employs TRBV5-1 and TRBJ2-2; D not certain. This TCR was recovered from an adult woman who had mild COVID-19 (a few samples of this study predate the infection). Cell type and time point are not known. The DNA of the CDR3 is TGCGCCAGCATCTCTACCACCGGGGAGCTGTTTTTT. It encodes CASISTTGELFF.